This T cell receptor (beta chain) was sequenced in a study of tumor-infiltrating lymphocytes in primary liver carcinoma. The overall study: Recorded tumor stage was T1-T3 N0M0, with diameters of about 4.2 to 10 cm. Samples gave roughly 3.65 to 7.13 million productive TCRbeta reads, similar across tissue types.

Regarding this clonotype: The antigen remains undetermined.

General study findings and limits: Tumor-adjacent and tumor-blood pairs overlapped less than tumor region pairs did.

A constant-region primer served to make TCR beta cDNA from about 500 ng total RNA. The TCR beta library was amplified through three nested multiplex PCR rounds in a modified ARM-PCR procedure. For 10 cycles apiece, the opening two PCR rounds ran with TRBV1-TRBV30 forward primers and a C-beta reverse primer. MiXCR, applied by TCRdb to the multiplex PCR reads, yields one record per CDR3 protein. The sample has approximately 47,000 distinct CDR3 sequences, about three quarters seen once; the top ten hold about 30%. Co-extracting RNA and DNA was done with about 20-34 mg of unsorted bulk tissue as input. CDR3 size: 15 residues. The germline gives CDR1 MNHEY, CDR2 SVGAGI. V dropped 8 bases and J dropped 5; count of bases not matched to a gene: 12.

This chain links TRBV6-5 with TRBJ2-1; 7 bases line up with TRBD2. This sequence originates from a middle-aged man with primary liver carcinoma and hepatitis B virus infection. The sequenced sample was liver tumor tissue from sampling region 3. The subset is: tumor region T3, left-lateral pole. The CDR3 nucleotides are TGTGCCAGCGGATATGGACCAGCGGGGCACAATGAGCAGTTCTTC. Protein sequence: CASGYGPAGHNEQFF.